Detailed here is one TCR beta chain. This receptor's antigen is unknown. Base qualities are not recorded, but no much larger clone differs from it by a single base. The sample is drawn from a study of shared clonotypes between healthy human individuals (dated by TCRdb to the early 2020s). Notes on the research overall: A couple of women and three men aged 18 to 49 years were included in the cohort. For each donor, CD4 naive and CD4 memory were each run on three plates, CD8 naive on two plates, and CD8 memory on one plate. The study deeply sequenced blood TCR repertoires of about 5 healthy adults to estimate repertoire size and the extent of clonotype sharing between individuals. To increase sequencing depth and limit assay-specific biases, different laboratories used diverse techniques to prepare libraries and sequence TCR repertoires. Per donor, leukapheresis produced somewhere between about 0.94 and 9 billion PBMCs. Beyond this particular receptor, the publication reports: Sharing across a few donors was observed for around 5% of naive CD4, less than 4% of naive CD8, 2% to 2.5% of memory CD4, and about 0.4% of memory CD8 clonotypes. Only blood was sampled, and tissue TCR repertoires likely differ from those in blood. Naive subsets generally had larger estimated clonotype richness than memory subsets did. Pairwise subsampling led to the expectation that sequencing depth would affect the degree of clonotype sharing among donors. Even with the large sequencing depth, rarefaction of the sorted-subset datasets indicated that sequencing was incomplete. Compared with non-shared clonotypes, clonotypes shared by all four sorted-subset donors had higher generation probabilities. Because the study included a small number of donors, the genetic and exposure-history diversity represented was limited.

The donors were healthy, HIV-negative adults who had no recently reported acute infections or vaccinations. Only Caucasian adults living in Nashville, Tennessee, USA were represented among the donors. CD4+ T cells were enriched by magnetic negative selection, after which naive cells were positively selected on CD45RA and the negative fraction was taken as the memory subset. Blood was collected by leukapheresis, and PBMCs were isolated by Ficoll-Histopaque density gradient centrifugation and then cryopreserved in liquid nitrogen vapor phase. Analytical flow cytometry was used to check the purity and quantity of each magnetically sorted T cell population. Each sorted fraction had its genomic DNA isolated and then quantified by UV absorbance on a Nanodrop 2000c. Using the deep immunoSEQ assay, multiplex PCR amplified TCR CDR3 regions from genomic DNA. Genomic DNA extracted from each cell subset was distributed evenly over all wells of several immunoSEQ 96-well plates, and each plate served as one replicate. For sorted subsets, each replicate PCR was loaded with 150 to 250 ng genomic DNA, equivalent to approximately 27,000 T cell genomes. Purified libraries were measured with a Qubit 3.0 fluorometer, size-checked on a Bioanalyzer 2100, and measured again with the KAPA Library Quantification kit. Every immunoSEQ 96-well plate was sequenced on a dedicated single-read 150-cycle Illumina NextSeq 550 flow cell. As for the original processing: Because the immunoSEQ output included only junctional sequences and no quality scores, the filtering could not be the same as the filtering used for full-length reads. Sequences were annotated with PyIR, a Python wrapper for IgBLAST v1.9, using IMGT germline references to assign V/J genes and CDR3. Reads were removed for weak V/J assignments (E-value above 1e-6), missing CDR3, stop codons, out-of-frame junctions, or ambiguous translated residues. V3J clonotypes were defined by identical inferred V gene, J gene, and CDR3 amino acid sequence. Percentage overlap between repertoires was calculated by dividing the number of shared unique clonotypes by the size of the smaller repertoire. RTK rarefaction, the Chao1 estimator, and Recon v2.1 estimates of unobserved clonotypes were used to assess repertoire richness. Generation probabilities for all TCRbeta clonotypes obtained by the gDNA method from several donors were computed using OLGA. Here the immuneACCESS table is served through TCRdb, limited to in-frame sequences with V and J called. Missing clones are a known gap in these copies; in checked studies unresolved V genes cover under half, and the rest lacks a known reason. D and trimming were read from the DNA, whereas the V and J calls and clone size are those reported in that table. The sample includes under 600,000 clones, with roughly 95% observed a single time. The top ten hold 0.055% to 0.075% of the sample.

The sequencing sample was made of naive CD4+ T cells sorted from blood. According to the study, the label for this sample's cell subset or site signals: CD45RA+ positively selected. The sequence derives from a woman younger than 45 in good health.

Here is the DNA: TGTGCCAGCAGGAGAGACGTCTCATACGAGCAGTACTTC. Protein translation: CASRRDVSYEQYF. The chain employs TRBV6-6 and TRBJ2-7; no D gene can be assigned with confidence. Per the germline V gene (reference sequence), MNHNY is the CDR1 and SVGAGI is the CDR2. V was cut back by 6 bases and J by 4 bases, leaving a gap of 13 bases between them. Its CDR3 holds 13 amino acids, cysteine through phenylalanine. Left in the record is the CDR3 DNA by itself, 39 bases read in frame from the first base.